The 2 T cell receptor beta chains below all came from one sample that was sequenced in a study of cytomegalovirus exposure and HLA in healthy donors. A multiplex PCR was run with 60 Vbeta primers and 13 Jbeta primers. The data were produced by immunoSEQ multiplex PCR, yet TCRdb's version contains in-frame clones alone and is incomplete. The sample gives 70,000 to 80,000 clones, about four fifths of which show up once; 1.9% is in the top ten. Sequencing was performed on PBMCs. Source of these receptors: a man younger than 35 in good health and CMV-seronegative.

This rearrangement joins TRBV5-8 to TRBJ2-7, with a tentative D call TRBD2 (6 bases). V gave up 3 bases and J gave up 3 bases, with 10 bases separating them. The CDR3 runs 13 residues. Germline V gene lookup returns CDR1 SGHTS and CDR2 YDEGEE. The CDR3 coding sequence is TGTGCCAGCAGCTCGGGACTCTTCTACGAGCAGTACTTC. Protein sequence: CASSSGLFYEQYF.

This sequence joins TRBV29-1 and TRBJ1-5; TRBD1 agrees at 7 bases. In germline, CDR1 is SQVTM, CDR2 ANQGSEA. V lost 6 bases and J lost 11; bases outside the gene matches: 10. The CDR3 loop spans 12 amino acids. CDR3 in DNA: TGCAGCGTCCGGACAGGTCTTTGGGCCCAGCATTTT. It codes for CSVRTGLWAQHF.